A selection of T cell receptor beta chains follows, all from one sample in a study of shared clonotypes between healthy human individuals. Profiling relied on immunoSEQ multiplex PCR, and the TCRdb table lists in-frame clones only, not all of them. There are about 2.4 million clones in the sample; around 90% occur only once, and 0.11% to 0.15% lies in the top ten. Sequenced input: naive CD4+ T cells sorted from blood. All receptors come from a man aged 18 to 29 in good health. Both conserved end residues are part of each CDR3. The D gene is left open where the match is weak. The size entry is marked missing in some rows and otherwise reads once, few, many or a size class.

D gene,clone size,V gene,J gene,CDR3 DNA,CDR3 protein
TRBD2,.,TRBV11-2,TRBJ2-5,TGTGCCAGCAGCTTGAGAGCGGGAGGCAATCAAGAGACCCAGTACTTC,CASSLRAGGNQETQYF
TRBD1,once,TRBV6-5,TRBJ1-1,TGTGCCTGCGAAGACAGGGGGGGGGCGAACACTGAAGCTTTCTTT,CACEDRGGANTEAFF
TRBD1,.,TRBV28,TRBJ1-5,TGTGCCAGCAGTCCATTAGGGACAGTGGTGGCTGATCAGCCCCAGCATTTT,CASSPLGTVVADQPQHF
.,.,TRBV30,TRBJ1-5,TGTGCCTGGAGTAAAACCCGGGAGAATCAGCCCCAGCATTTT,CAWSKTRENQPQHF
TRBD1,.,TRBV10-1,TRBJ1-5,TGCGCCAGCAGTCCGGGACAGGGGCTTCCCCAGCATTTT,CASSPGQGLPQHF
TRBD1,.,TRBV9,TRBJ1-5,TGTGCCAGCAGCGCTACAGGGGGAAGCAATCAGCCCCAGCATTTT,CASSATGGSNQPQHF
.,once,TRBV10-3,TRBJ2-5,TGTGCCACCAGCCGGGGCCAAGAGACCCAGTACTTC,CATSRGQETQYF
.,.,TRBV5-1,TRBJ2-5,TGCGCCAGCAGCTTGGCCAAGGCGGGGCGAGGAGAGACCCAGTACTTC,CASSLAKAGRGETQYF
.,.,TRBV27,TRBJ1-6,TGTGCCAGCAACGACAGAGGATTTAATTCACCCCTCCACTTT,CASNDRGFNSPLHF
.,.,TRBV9,TRBJ2-1,TGTGCCAGCAGCCCATGGGATGATGAGCAGTTCTTC,CASSPWDDEQFF
TRBD1,.,TRBV2,TRBJ1-6,TGTGCCAGCAGGTCTCCCTCAGGGGGATTAACCTATAATTCACCCCTCCACTTT,CASRSPSGGLTYNSPLHF
.,.,TRBV6-5,TRBJ1-5,TGTGCCAGCAGTTACTCTCGGCAGGGAGGTCAGCCCCAGCATTTT,CASSYSRQGGQPQHF
TRBD2,.,TRBV7-7,TRBJ2-3,TGTGCTAGCAGCATGGGACTAGCGGGCACAGATACGCAGTATTTT,CASSMGLAGTDTQYF
.,.,TRBV11-3,TRBJ2-5,TGTGCCAGCAGCTCGTGGACCGACCCACAAGAGACCCAGTACTTC,CASSSWTDPQETQYF
TRBD2,.,TRBV19,TRBJ2-3,TGTGCCAGTAGTACAAGGACTAGCGGGAGCCCAGATACGCAGTATTTT,CASSTRTSGSPDTQYF
TRBD1,.,TRBV10-3,TRBJ1-1,TGTGCCATCAGTGATCGACAGGGGGCGTCGGGGGCTGAAGCTTTCTTT,CAISDRQGASGAEAFF
.,.,TRBV7-9,TRBJ2-7,TGTGCCAGCAGCCCGCTCGGGTACGAGCAGTACTTC,CASSPLGYEQYF
TRBD1,few,TRBV19,TRBJ1-1,TGTGCCACCCGGGACAGCAGTATGAACACTGAAGCTTTCTTT,CATRDSSMNTEAFF
.,.,TRBV4-1,TRBJ2-7,TGCGCCAGCAGCTTACAACCAGGGCCGTCACCAAACGAGCAGTACTTC,CASSLQPGPSPNEQYF
TRBD2,.,TRBV5-4,TRBJ2-5,TGTGCCAGCAGCTGGGGACTAGCGCCCGGGGAGACCCAGTACTTC,CASSWGLAPGETQYF
TRBD1,.,TRBV7-2,TRBJ2-1,TGTGCCAGCAGCCCACAGGGGCACCCGGACAATGAGCAGTTCTTC,CASSPQGHPDNEQFF
.,.,TRBV5-6,TRBJ2-7,TGTGCCAGCAGCTTGCAGAGTTTAAGCTCCTACGAGCAGTACTTC,CASSLQSLSSYEQYF
.,.,TRBV6-6,TRBJ2-4,TGTGCCAGCAGTTACTCGGAAGGGAACATTCAGTACTTC,CASSYSEGNIQYF
TRBD1,.,TRBV7-8,TRBJ2-1,TGTGCCAGCAGCTTAGGGCAGGGGGCCTGGAATGAGCAGTTCTTC,CASSLGQGAWNEQFF
TRBD1,.,TRBV30,TRBJ1-6,TGTGCCTGGAGTGTAGGGCGGGACAGCTCCTATAATTCACCCCTCCACTTT,CAWSVGRDSSYNSPLHF
.,.,TRBV5-1,TRBJ2-2,TGCGCCAGCAGCTTACTGAACACCGGGGAGCTGTTTTTT,CASSLLNTGELFF
.,.,TRBV6-4,TRBJ2-1,TGTGCCAGCAGTGTCTACGGGAGCTCCTACAATGAGCAGTTCTTC,CASSVYGSSYNEQFF
.,.,TRBV6-1,TRBJ1-1,TGTGCCAGCAGGGGCCAGAACACTGAAGCTTTCTTT,CASRGQNTEAFF
.,.,TRBV30,TRBJ1-3,TGTGCCTGGAGCGTGGGATTACCATCCACCATATATTTT,CAWSVGLPSTIYF
.,.,TRBV5-1,TRBJ2-2,TGCGCCAGCAGCTTCGGTAACACCGGGGAGCTGTTTTTT,CASSFGNTGELFF
TRBD2,.,TRBV9,TRBJ2-1,TGTGCCAGCAGCGGAACTAGCGGGAGGGCCGACAATGAGCAGTTCTTC,CASSGTSGRADNEQFF
.,.,TRBV6-1,TRBJ1-3,TGTGCCACCGGGACGGGGAATGGAAACACCATATATTTT,CATGTGNGNTIYF
.,.,TRBV28,TRBJ1-2,TGTGCCAGCAGTCGAACAGGGAGGTATGGCTACACCTTC,CASSRTGRYGYTF
TRBD2,.,TRBV7-9,TRBJ2-7,TGTGCCAGCCTGAGGACTAGCGCCTCCTACGAGCAGTACTTC,CASLRTSASYEQYF
.,once,TRBV6-5,TRBJ1-2,TGTGCCAGCAGCAGGGAAGCGCACTATGGCTACACCTTC,CASSREAHYGYTF
TRBD2,.,TRBV7-6,TRBJ2-6,TGTGCCAGCAGCCCGACCACCTCTCTAGCGGGAAGCTCCAACGTCCTGACTTTC,CASSPTTSLAGSSNVLTF
.,few,TRBV20-1,TRBJ2-7,TGCAGTGCGAGCCCCGGTTACGAGCAGTACTTC,CSASPGYEQYF